The 21 T cell receptor beta chains below were found in one sample sequenced in a study of resident and recirculating memory T cells in vitiligo. The protocol was immunoSEQ multiplex PCR, while the TCRdb copy is restricted to in-frame clones and leaves out a portion. Among approximately 69,000 clones listed, roughly nine tenths were seen once. The sequencing input was blood. The receptors were gathered from a male donor with vitiligo.

Only one count was recorded for this clone. The V and J genes are TRBV15 and TRBJ2-7, with 7 bases identical to TRBD1. Looked up from germline, CDR1 is LNHNV and CDR2 is YYDKDF (reference sequence). V gave up 4 bases and J gave up 0 bases; unmatched junction bases: 6. The CDR3 spans 15 residues. The CDR3 DNA follows: TGTGCCACCAGCATACAGGGGCCGGACTCCTACGAGCAGTACTTC. Translated, it gives CATSIQGPDSYEQYF. The full variable domain, its missing parts supplied by reference TRBV15 and TRBJ2-7, is DAMVIQNPRYQVTQFGKPVTLSCSQTLNHNVMYWYQQKSSQAPKLLFHYYDKDFNNEADTPDNFQSRRPNTSFCFLDIRSPGLGDTAMYLCATSIQGPDSYEQYFGPGTRLTVT.

The chain carries TRBV6-1 and TRBJ2-5; TRBD2 is a possible D gene (5 bases). Germline CDR1 reads MNHNS; CDR2 reads SASEGT. The CDR3 consists of 15 residues. V was clipped by 1 base and J by 3 bases, with 12 bases between them. The CDR3 region has the DNA TGTGCCAGCAGTGAAGGGGCTAGCTTTAAAGAGACCCAGTACTTC. Translation: CASSEGASFKETQYF.

The gene calls are TRBV27 and TRBJ1-2; 9 bases match TRBD1. Germline V CDR1 and CDR2: MNHEY, SMNVEV (reference sequence). This CDR3 comprises 15 residues. Unmatched junction bases numbered 9, after V lost 6 bases and J lost 4 bases. Here the CDR3 reads CASSVGTGNPYGYTF. CDR3 coding DNA: TGTGCCAGCAGCGTAGGGACAGGGAACCCCTATGGCTACACCTTC.

V gene TRBV2 combines with J gene TRBJ2-7; 7 nucleotides line up with TRBD1. The CDR3 has 15 amino acids. Looked up from germline, CDR1 is SNHLY and CDR2 is FYNNEI. J lost 6 bases, V lost 6 bases, and 14 bases had no gene match. The CDR3 DNA is TGTGCCAGCAGGCAATTAAGGGGGCCCCGGGGCGAGCAGTACTTC. Residues: CASRQLRGPRGEQYF. Full variable domain (missing parts from reference TRBV2 and TRBJ2-7): EPEVTQTPSHQVTQMGQEVILRCVPISNHLYFYWYRQILGQKVEFLVSFYNNEISEKSEIFDDQFSVERPDGSNFTLKIRSTKLEDSAMYFCASRQLRGPRGEQYFGPGTRLTVT.

CDR3 sequence: CASSQDPSGNSGNTIYF. The DNA for the CDR3 is TGCGCCAGCAGCCAAGATCCCTCAGGGAACTCTGGAAACACCATATATTTT. The V call is TRBV4-3, the J call TRBJ1-3; D possibly corresponds to TRBD1 (5 bases). The CDR3 is made up of 17 amino acids. V lost 0 bases to trimming and J lost 0 bases, with 12 bases between them. Germline V gene lookup returns CDR1 LGHNA and CDR2 YSLEER.

The gene calls are TRBV4-2 and TRBJ2-1; 10 bases are shared with TRBD2. The CDR3 has 15 residues. Looked up from germline, CDR1 is LGHNA and CDR2 is YNFKEQ. The J segment lost 4 bases and the V segment lost 5 bases, leaving 5 bases of the junction unmatched. The CDR3 DNA follows: TGTGCCAGCAGCGCCGGACTAGCGGTTTACAATGAGCAGTTCTTC. Translating gives CASSAGLAVYNEQFF.

This rearrangement joins TRBV2 to TRBJ2-7; 8 positions match TRBD1. Germline CDR1 and CDR2: SNHLY and FYNNEI. After removal of 3 bases from V and 6 bases from J, the junction contained 4 bases not matched to a gene. The CDR3 runs to 13 residues. The CDR3 sequence: CASSETGAGEQYF. The CDR3 DNA reads as TGTGCCAGCAGTGAGACAGGGGCGGGCGAGCAGTACTTC.

The chain joins TRBV29-1 to TRBJ1-1; 7 nucleotides match TRBD1. Trimming at V came to 2 bases and at J to 0 bases, leaving 15 bases not matched to a gene. The germline V gene encodes CDR1 SQVTM and CDR2 ANQGSEA. The CDR3 runs to 18 residues. CDR3 residues: CSVERGRESGGLNTEAFF. The CDR3 DNA reads as TGCAGCGTTGAAAGGGGGCGCGAGTCCGGAGGCTTGAACACTGAAGCTTTCTTT.

The V gene is TRBV14, the J gene TRBJ2-7; 11 nucleotides line up with TRBD2. V gave up 1 base and J gave up 5 bases; unmatched junction bases: 10. The CDR3 runs 17 residues. Germline CDR1 and CDR2: SGHDN and FVKESK. CDR3 sequence: CASSQGGLAGGIHEQYF. CDR3 DNA: TGTGCCAGCAGCCAAGGAGGACTAGCGGGTGGGATCCACGAGCAGTACTTC.

This clone came up once. The rearrangement joins TRBV6-6 to TRBJ2-3; the D gene is possibly TRBD2 (5 bases). From germline, CDR1 is MNHNY and CDR2 SVGAGI (reference sequence). V was cut by 3 bases and J by 2 bases, with 9 bases left in between. This CDR3 region has 14 residues. CDR3 nucleotide sequence: TGTGCCAGCAGTTATGAGGGTCCCACAGATACGCAGTATTTT. This encodes CASSYEGPTDTQYF.

The chain has TRBV7-9 and TRBJ2-7, with 7 positions matching TRBD2. The V gene end was trimmed by 6 bases and the J gene end by 1 base; junction bases not matched to a gene: 3. The CDR3 sequence is 13 residues long. Germline V CDR1 and CDR2: SEHNR, FQNEAQ (reference sequence). Here the CDR3 DNA reads TGTGCCAGCAGGCCTAGCGGATCCTACGAGCAGTACTTC. This codes for CASRPSGSYEQYF.

V usage is TRBV6-1 and J usage is TRBJ2-7; 9 bases agree with TRBD1. Per the germline V gene, CDR1 is MNHNS and CDR2 is SASEGT. The junction had 7 bases not matched to a gene; V was cut back by 1 base and J by 6 bases. This CDR3 spans 15 amino acids. CDR3 DNA: TGTGCCAGCAGTGAAGGTGTGGGACAGGGCGTCGAGCAGTACTTC. Translated, it gives CASSEGVGQGVEQYF.

The chain uses TRBV4-1 and TRBJ1-1, with 7 positions matching TRBD1. Germline V gives CDR1 MGHRA, CDR2 YSYEKL. Trimming at V came to 0 bases and at J to 0 bases, leaving 4 bases not matched to a gene. The CDR3 has 16 residues. Here the CDR3 reads CASSQDTGDLNTEAFF. DNA for the CDR3: TGCGCCAGCAGCCAAGATACAGGGGATTTGAACACTGAAGCTTTCTTT.

The chain uses TRBV6-1 and TRBJ1-3; D not certain. CDR3 length equals 17 residues. Between the trimmed V and J ends, which lost 3 bases and 0 bases, there was a span of 15 bases. Per the germline V gene, CDR1 is MNHNS and CDR2 is SASEGT. CDR3 in amino acids: CASSEEVALISGNTIYF. The CDR3 nucleotides are TGTGCCAGCAGTGAGGAGGTGGCTCTAATCTCTGGAAACACCATATATTTT.

This chain joins TRBV4-3 and TRBJ1-5, with 7 bases identical to TRBD1. J gave up 1 base and V 1 base, and 4 bases lay outside the gene matches. Germline assignment: CDR1 LGHNA and CDR2 YSLEER. The CDR3 runs 16 residues. The CDR3, as DNA: TGCGCCAGCAGCCAAGTAGACAGGGTCAGCAATCAGCCCCAGCATTTT. Its translation: CASSQVDRVSNQPQHF.

This chain joins TRBV10-3 and TRBJ2-7, with D perhaps matching TRBD1 (5 bases). V lost 7 bases to trimming and J lost 5 bases, with 9 bases between them. The CDR3 runs to 11 residues. From germline, CDR1 is ENHRY and CDR2 SYGVKD. The CDR3 here is CAIILRDEQYF. In nucleotides, the CDR3 is TGTGCCATCATTCTCAGGGACGAGCAGTACTTC.

The count of this clone is one. The V gene is TRBV16, the J gene TRBJ1-4; the D is unclear. This CDR3 is built from 14 residues. V lost 6 bases and J 0 bases, leaving 8 bases between the germline ends. Germline V CDR1 and CDR2: KGHSY, FQNENV. The chain's CDR3 is CASRVTATNEKLFF. As DNA, the CDR3 is TGTGCCAGCAGGGTCACTGCAACTAATGAAAAACTGTTTTTT.

To note about this clone: Other nucleotide sequences from this sample produce the same CDR3. The V gene is TRBV9, the J gene TRBJ1-2; possible D gene TRBD1, 6 bases. The ends were cut back, 0 bases at V and 8 bases at J, with 17 bases in the middle. The CDR3 extends over 15 amino acids. Germline CDR1 and CDR2: SGDLS and YYNGEE. The CDR3 DNA reads TGTGCCAGCAGCGTAGATAACAGGGCCACGCTGGGCTACACCTTC. Translation gives CASSVDNRATLGYTF.

The genes are TRBV28 and TRBJ2-7, with TRBD1 matching 10 bases. Germline CDR1 is MDHEN and CDR2 is SYDVKM. The CDR3 is made up of 15 amino acids. V dropped 5 bases and J dropped 2; count of bases not matched to a gene: 6. CDR3 protein: CASSGRDRGAYEQYF. The CDR3 DNA reads TGTGCCAGCAGTGGGCGGGACAGGGGAGCCTACGAGCAGTACTTC.

This chain links TRBV30 with TRBJ2-3; maybe TRBD1 (5 bases). Trimming took 0 bases from V and 3 from J, leaving 10 bases between them. Looked up from germline, CDR1 is GTSNPN and CDR2 is SVGIG (reference sequence). The CDR3 spans 14 residues. The CDR3 here is CAWSVGVSTDTQYF. CDR3 nucleotides: TGTGCCTGGAGTGTAGGGGTGTCGACAGATACGCAGTATTTT. Using reference TRBV30 and TRBJ2-3 for the parts outside the CDR3, the full variable domain is SQTIHQWPATLVQPVGSPLSLECTVEGTSNPNLYWYRQAAGRGLQLLFYSVGIGQISSEVPQNLSASRPQDRQFILSSKKLLLSDSGFYLCAWSVGVSTDTQYFGPGTRLTVL.

The chain couples TRBV5-1 to TRBJ2-5; 7 bases line up with TRBD1. Germline-derived CDR1 and CDR2 are SGHRS and YFSETQ. The V gene end was trimmed by 4 bases and the J gene end by 3 bases; junction bases not matched to a gene: 6. The CDR3 extends over 14 amino acids. DNA for the CDR3: TGCGCCAGCAGCGTCGGACAGGACGAAGAGACCCAGTACTTC. The encoded protein is CASSVGQDEETQYF.